This T cell receptor beta chain was sequenced during a study of read filtering for tumor transcriptome and immune sequencing (dated by TCRdb to about 2020). In the study overall: The cohort was composed of more than 16 male and 11 to 15 female patients, with a mean age of about 65 years and an age range of about 40 to 90. By revised international staging, roughly eight patients were R-ISS I, about 17 were R-ISS II and roughly seven were R-ISS III. TCR-region mapped reads per sample ranged from about 4.05 to 11 million with IR-seq versus only roughly 75 to 1273 with RNA-seq. One main goal was a read-filtering strategy for immune repertoire data, in particular deciding whether clonotypes backed by only one read should be removed. Using the same bone marrow samples, the study ran both targeted immune repertoire sequencing and bulk whole-transcriptome sequencing and then compared the TCR repertoires from each method. After DNase treatment, whole-transcriptome libraries were prepared using the TruSeq RNA Access Library Prep Kit.

General conclusions and limits of the study: The correlation between IR-seq and RNA-seq shared clonotype proportions was increased by removal of single-read clonotypes. Compared with RNA-seq, IR-seq captured clonotypes at much higher depth and more reliably, and a smaller IR-seq throughput was enough to identify most shared clonotypes. Single-read clonotypes made up 80% to 90% of clonotypes but only about 4% of total reads in IR-seq, compared with just under 75% of clonotypes and approximately 45% of reads in RNA-seq. The sorted CD138-negative fraction was composed of a mixed bone marrow immune population rather than of purified T cells.

For this clonotype: Its binding antigen is unknown. No base-level quality is on record; no much larger clone is a single base apart.

The germline V gene encodes CDR1 MDHEN and CDR2 SYDVKM. V drops 5 bases and J drops 4 bases, leaving 14 bases in between. The CDR3 contains 14 residues, cysteine and phenylalanine counted. Just the 42-base CDR3 DNA is kept, in frame starting at base 1. Starting from 400 to 450 ng RNA, TCR libraries were constructed with the Immunoverse kit using molecular barcoded adaptors that cover the alpha/delta and beta/gamma chains. The same RNA used for transcriptome sequencing was used for TCR library preparation. TCR libraries were sequenced on an Illumina HiSeq 4000 with 2 x 150 cycles. Turning to the authors' computational methods: MiXCR aligned TCR reads to human V, D, J and C references and assembled the aligned reads into CDR3 clonotypes, with quality filtering and error correction included. Clonotype counts and gene usage diversity were analyzed with the tcR package in R. Raw mapping reads were checked after the RNA-seq reads had been mapped by STAR aligner version 2.5.3a onto the human GRCh37 genome. To test how sequencing depth affected the clonotypes detected, IR-seq fastq files were randomly downsampled with Seqtk 1.3. TCRdb took the public reads, trimmed them with fastp at Q25, ran MiXCR for clone calling and kept in-frame beta chains. Rows are combined by CDR3 protein, so each entry shows the most common genes and DNA. TCRdb, rather than the study authors, made the V and J calls. This sample gives about 90,000 distinct CDR3 sequences in total; 9% to 15% of them show up just once. The ten biggest clones cover 14% to 15% of the sample.

Every patient had bone marrow sampled at the time of active disease. Ficoll-Hypaque density gradient centrifugation was used to isolate bone marrow mononuclear cells. To remove myeloma plasma cells, the cells were labeled with CD138 magnetic microbeads on a MACS separator, and CD138-negative cells were then collected by negative selection. The purity of the isolated cells was checked by flow cytometry with CD138 antibodies on an Attune NxT. Total RNA was extracted with TRIzol reagent and quantified with a NanoDrop spectrophotometer. Paired RNA-seq and IR-seq were performed on each patient's CD138-negative bone marrow sample.

Source material: a population of CD138-negative cells sorted from bone marrow. Interpreted using the paper, the cell subset or site label stands for: bone marrow mononuclear cells depleted of CD138+ plasma/myeloma cells by negative magnetic selection. The source is a donor at least 40 years old with multiple myeloma. The chain is made from TRBV28 and TRBJ1-1; no D gene is confidently identified. The CDR3: CASSRPGGLTEAFF. The sequenced DNA is TGTGCCAGCAGTAGACCAGGTGGACTCACTGAAGCTTTCTTT.